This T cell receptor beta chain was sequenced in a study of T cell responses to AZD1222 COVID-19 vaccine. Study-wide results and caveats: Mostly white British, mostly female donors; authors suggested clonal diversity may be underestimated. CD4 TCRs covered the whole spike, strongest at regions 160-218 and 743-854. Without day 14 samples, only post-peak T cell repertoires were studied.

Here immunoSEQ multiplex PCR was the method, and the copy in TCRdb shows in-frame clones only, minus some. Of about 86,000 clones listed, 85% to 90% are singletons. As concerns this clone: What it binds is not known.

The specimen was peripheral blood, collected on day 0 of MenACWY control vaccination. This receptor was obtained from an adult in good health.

CDR3 in DNA: TGTGCCAGCAGCTTAGGGGTTGCGGGGGTCGCTTTCTTT. This encodes CASSLGVAGVAFF. This chain uses TRBV7-8 with TRBJ1-1, with D perhaps matching TRBD1 (5 bases). The CDR3 is 13 amino acids. The germline CDR1 and CDR2 sequences are SGHVS and FQNEAQ. Trimming removed 1 base at V and 11 bases at J, with 14 bases between.